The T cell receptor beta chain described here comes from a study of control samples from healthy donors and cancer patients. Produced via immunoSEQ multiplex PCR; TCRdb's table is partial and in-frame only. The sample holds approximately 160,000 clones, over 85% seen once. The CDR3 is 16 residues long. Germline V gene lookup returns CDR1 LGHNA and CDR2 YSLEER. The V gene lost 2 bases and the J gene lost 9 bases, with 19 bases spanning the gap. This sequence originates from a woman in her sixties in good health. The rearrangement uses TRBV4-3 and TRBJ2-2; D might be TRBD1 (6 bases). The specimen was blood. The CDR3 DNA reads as TGCGCCAGCAGCCAAACGTGGGACACCCTGGGGCGGGAGCTGTTTTTT. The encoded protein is CASSQTWDTLGRELFF.